Presented here are 27 T cell receptor beta chains from one specimen sequenced in a study of T cells in Graves' hyperthyroidism and ophthalmopathy. RNA transcripts gave rise to amplified TCR beta CDR3 regions. The HTBI primer set served for first-round RT-PCR of the TCR CDR3. TCRdb ran MiXCR on the multiplex PCR reads and lists one entry per CDR3 protein. The data contain around 340,000 distinct CDR3 sequences, about 20% of them seen just once; the ten biggest clones take up roughly 49%. The material sequenced was blood. The receptor source for this set is a woman in her forties or fifties with Graves' hyperthyroidism.

This clonotype was observed at least ten times. The rearrangement links TRBV6-5 to TRBJ2-1; D is possibly TRBD1 (6 bases). Germline CDR1 is MNHEY and CDR2 is SVGAGI. V shed 0 bases and J shed 7 bases, with 13 bases lying between them. The CDR3 extends over 15 amino acids. CDR3 DNA: TGTGCCAGCAGTTACTCGAATCCAGGGGATAATGAGCAGTTCTTC. Its translation: CASSYSNPGDNEQFF.

This clonotype was recorded at least ten times. The chain uses TRBV11-2 and TRBJ2-2; D perhaps matches TRBD1 (6 bases). The CDR3 is made up of 13 amino acids. Germline CDR1 is SGHAT and CDR2 is FQNNGV. V was clipped by 6 bases and J by 2 bases, with 7 bases between them. CDR3 nucleotides: TGTGCCAGCAGACAGGGTAACACCGGGGAGCTGTTTTTT. Encoded protein: CASRQGNTGELFF.

V and J are TRBV11-2 and TRBJ2-5; D gene uncertain. Trimming took 5 bases from V and 5 from J, leaving 9 bases between them. Germline CDR1 and CDR2: SGHAT and FQNNGV. The CDR3 has 12 residues. The CDR3: CASSRVPETQYF. The CDR3, as DNA: TGTGCCAGCAGCCGAGTCCCGGAGACCCAGTACTTC.

The chain couples TRBV28 to TRBJ2-5, with D unclear. With 5 bases removed from V and 5 bases from J, the gap between germline ends came to 12 bases. The CDR3 is 13 residues long. Per germline, CDR1 MDHEN and CDR2 SYDVKM. As DNA, the CDR3 is TGTGCCAGCAGTGATAACCTCGGGGAGACCCAGTACTTC. It translates to CASSDNLGETQYF. Full variable domain (outside the CDR3, taken from reference TRBV28 and TRBJ2-5): DVKVTQSSRYLVKRTGEKVFLECVQDMDHENMFWYRQDPGLGLRLIYFSYDVKMKEKGDIPEGYSVSREKKERFSLILESASTNQTSMYLCASSDNLGETQYFGPGTRLLVL.

The chain employs TRBV3-1 and TRBJ2-7; D possibly corresponds to TRBD2 (7 bases). Germline CDR1 is LGHDT and CDR2 is YNNKEL (reference sequence). V lost 0 bases, J lost 7 bases, and 19 bases lay in between. This CDR3 is 16 amino acids long. The DNA of the CDR3 is TGTGCCAGCAGCCAAGATAGGGGGGGGGATCTCGCGGAGCAGTACTTC. This encodes CASSQDRGGDLAEQYF.

This clonotype showed up many times. V is TRBV12-3 or TRBV12-4 and J is TRBJ1-5; D might be TRBD1 (6 bases). V lost 3 bases to trimming and J lost 5 bases, with 11 bases between them. The CDR3 totals 14 residues. The CDR3 is CASSLLGADQPQHF. CDR3 nucleotides: TGTGCCAGCAGTTTGTTGGGGGCGGATCAGCCCCAGCATTTT.

This chain joins TRBV28 and TRBJ1-4; 7 bases are a match to TRBD1. Losses at the gene ends were 5 bases for V and 3 bases for J; bases not matched to a gene: 6. The CDR3 totals 15 residues. Germline assignment: CDR1 MDHEN and CDR2 SYDVKM. This CDR3 is CASSATGAPNEKLFF. The CDR3 nucleotides are TGTGCCAGCAGTGCTACAGGGGCCCCTAATGAAAAACTGTTTTTT.

This clonotype occurred a few times. V usage is TRBV6-5 and J usage is TRBJ2-6; possible D gene TRBD1, 5 bases. V was cut by 0 bases and J by 4 bases, with 10 bases left in between. This CDR3 has 16 residues. Germline values: CDR1 MNHEY, CDR2 SVGAGI. CDR3 residues: CASSYSTVSGANVLTF. As DNA, the CDR3 is TGTGCCAGCAGTTACTCGACAGTGAGCGGGGCCAACGTCCTGACTTTC.

The gene calls are TRBV20-1 and TRBJ1-5, with D possibly being TRBD1 (6 bases). Germline CDR1 reads DFQATT; CDR2 reads SNEGSKA (reference sequence). The CDR3 loop spans 13 amino acids. Between the trimmed V and J ends, which lost 5 bases and 8 bases, there was a span of 16 bases. CDR3 in DNA: TGCAGTGCTTCCGACACACCAGGGGAGCCCCAGCATTTT. This codes for CSASDTPGEPQHF.

This chain links TRBV6-5 with TRBJ1-1; D is unresolved. This CDR3 is built from 13 residues. The V end lost 2 bases, the J end lost 5 bases, and 9 bases lay between the germline ends. Germline-derived CDR1 and CDR2 are MNHEY and SVGAGI. The CDR3 nucleotides read TGTGCCAGCAGTTACCAAGTTGGGACTGAAGCTTTCTTT. Encoded protein: CASSYQVGTEAFF.

Ten or more counts support this clonotype. V gene TRBV14 combines with J gene TRBJ2-1; TRBD2 matches 7 bases. With V trimmed by 0 bases and J by 4 bases, 9 bases remained unmatched. This CDR3 has 17 residues. CDR1 is SGHDN, CDR2 FVKESK, per germline. DNA for the CDR3: TGTGCCAGCAGCCAAGAGGGGGGGAGGACCCCGTACAATGAGCAGTTCTTC. Translation: CASSQEGGRTPYNEQFF.

This clonotype was seen repeatedly, ten times or more. The chain links TRBV3-1 to TRBJ2-3; tentatively, D is TRBD2 (5 bases). V dropped 6 bases and J dropped 6 bases, with 7 bases sitting between them. The CDR3 extends over 11 amino acids. From germline, CDR1 is LGHDT and CDR2 YNNKEL (reference sequence). CDR3: CASRGGDTQYF. CDR3 bases: TGTGCCAGCAGGGGCGGGGATACGCAGTATTTT.

The chain carries TRBV30 and TRBJ1-5; D gene ambiguous. V was shortened by 2 bases and J by 9 bases, with 14 bases between the two germline ends. The germline V gene has CDR1 GTSNPN and CDR2 SVGIG (reference sequence). The CDR3 consists of 13 residues. CDR3 sequence reads: CAWSPAERRPQHF. CDR3 nucleotide sequence: TGTGCCTGGAGTCCCGCTGAGCGGCGGCCCCAGCATTTT. Complete variable domain (other parts from reference TRBV30 and TRBJ1-5): SQTIHQWPATLVQPVGSPLSLECTVEGTSNPNLYWYRQAAGRGLQLLFYSVGIGQISSEVPQNLSASRPQDRQFILSSKKLLLSDSGFYLCAWSPAERRPQHFGDGTRLSIL.

This clonotype was observed a handful of times. The chain links TRBV6-6 to TRBJ2-3; 9 nucleotides line up with TRBD2. In germline, CDR1 is MNHNY, CDR2 SVGAGI (reference sequence). The V segment lost 0 bases and the J segment 2 bases; nucleotides outside the gene matches: 15. The CDR3 has 20 residues. The CDR3 DNA reads as TGTGCCAGCAGTTACTCGATTTTAGCAGTCACTAGCGGGTTCACAGATACGCAGTATTTT. Translation: CASSYSILAVTSGFTDTQYF.

Ten or more counts support this clonotype. The chain employs TRBV7-2 and TRBJ2-5; unclear D gene. Germline V gives CDR1 SGHTA, CDR2 FQGNSA. The length of the CDR3 is 14 residues. The ends were cut back, 0 bases at V and 10 bases at J, with 15 bases in the middle. The CDR3: CASSLAAPSGSQYF. The CDR3 nucleotides are TGTGCCAGCAGCTTAGCGGCCCCAAGTGGCAGCCAGTACTTC.

CDR3 nucleotide sequence: TGTGCCAGCAGTTCTGGGGACTCCGGGGAGCTGTTTTTT. It is translated as CASSSGDSGELFF. The chain uses TRBV28 and TRBJ2-2; the D gene is possibly TRBD2 (6 bases). Germline CDR1 and CDR2: MDHEN and SYDVKM. With 4 bases removed from V and 6 bases from J, the gap between germline ends came to 9 bases. The CDR3 is 13 amino acids. Full variable domain (rest looked up from reference TRBV28 and TRBJ2-2): DVKVTQSSRYLVKRTGEKVFLECVQDMDHENMFWYRQDPGLGLRLIYFSYDVKMKEKGDIPEGYSVSREKKERFSLILESASTNQTSMYLCASSSGDSGELFFGEGSRLTVL.

This clonotype has a count of ten or more. This chain uses TRBV2 with TRBJ2-3, with a weak D call TRBD2 (5 bases). CDR1 SNHLY and CDR2 FYNNEI come from the germline V gene. V was pared by 6 bases and J by 7 bases, with 14 bases between. The CDR3 is 13 residues long. CDR3 sequence: CASRPSLGYTQYF. The CDR3 nucleotides are TGTGCCAGCAGGCCTAGCCTCGGCTATACGCAGTATTTT.

This clonotype was seen more than once but under ten times. The chain recombines TRBV6-4 with TRBJ1-1, with D unclear. The CDR3 is made up of 13 amino acids. Germline values: CDR1 MRHNA, CDR2 SNTAGT. The ends were cut back, 4 bases at V and 1 base at J, with 7 bases in the middle. CDR3 DNA sequence: TGTGCCAGCAGTGTAGATGCGAACACTGAAGCTTTCTTT. Translating gives CASSVDANTEAFF.

This clonotype came up many times. V and J are TRBV6-1 and TRBJ2-7; 7 nucleotides align to TRBD2. The junction had 4 bases not matched to a gene; V was cut back by 1 base and J by 1 base. The CDR3 sequence is 15 residues long. Germline-derived CDR1 and CDR2 are MNHNS and SASEGT. The CDR3 reads CASSEEAGRSYEQYV. The CDR3 coding sequence is TGTGCCAGCAGTGAAGAGGCCGGGAGGTCCTACGAGCAGTACGTC.

V is TRBV5-1 and J is TRBJ2-5; D possibly corresponds to TRBD1 (5 bases). Germline loops: CDR1 SGHRS, CDR2 YFSETQ. The CDR3 loop spans 14 amino acids. With 2 bases removed from V and 4 bases from J, the gap between germline ends came to 12 bases. The CDR3 DNA is TGCGCCAGCAGCTTCAATCAGGGTGGAGAGACCCAGTACTTC. This codes for CASSFNQGGETQYF. The variable domain in full, completed from reference TRBV5-1 and TRBJ2-5, reads KAGVTQTPRYLIKTRGQQVTLSCSPISGHRSVSWYQQTPGQGLQFLFEYFSETQRNKGNFPGRFSGRQFSNSRSEMNVSTLELGDSALYLCASSFNQGGETQYFGPGTRLLVL.

The gene calls are TRBV12-3 or TRBV12-4 and TRBJ2-7; 7 bases agree with TRBD1. J gave up 1 base and V 8 bases, and 8 bases lay outside the gene matches. This CDR3 spans 14 amino acids. The CDR3 DNA is TGTGCCAGCGGAATAACAGGGGCATCCTACGAGCAGTACTTC. Its protein product is CASGITGASYEQYF.

This clonotype was seen ten or more times. The chain employs TRBV29-1 and TRBJ1-1; possible D gene TRBD1, 5 bases. V was cut by 3 bases and J by 1 base, with 9 bases left in between. CDR1 and CDR2 from the germline V gene are SQVTM and ANQGSEA. This CDR3 comprises 13 residues. CDR3: CSVEAGTNTEAFF. CDR3 bases: TGCAGCGTTGAGGCAGGGACGAACACTGAAGCTTTCTTT.

This clonotype showed up just a few times. The gene calls are TRBV20-1 and TRBJ2-3, with D possibly being TRBD2 (6 bases). V was cut by 3 bases and J by 6 bases, with 25 bases left in between. The CDR3 sequence is 17 residues long. From germline, CDR1 is DFQATT and CDR2 SNEGSKA (reference sequence). The DNA of the CDR3 is TGCAGTGCTAGGTACATCCGGACTACGAACCGGGGCGATACGCAGTATTTT. Protein sequence: CSARYIRTTNRGDTQYF.

This clonotype has a handful of counts. The final CDR3 position lacks the conserved phenylalanine or tryptophan, pointing to a likely read error. The chain combines TRBV11-2 with TRBJ2-2, with TRBD2 identical over 7 bases. There are 15 residues in the CDR3. J lost 5 bases, V lost 2 bases, and 5 bases had no gene match. CDR1 is SGHAT and CDR2 is FQNNGV in the germline V gene. CDR3 loop: CASSLNSGQTGELFL. The CDR3 nucleotides read TGTGCCAGCAGCTTAAATAGCGGGCAGACCGGGGAGCTGTTTCTT.

Details on this clonotype: A much larger clone lies a single base off, so this may be a read error. Here the CDR3 DNA reads TGTGCCAGCTCACGACAGGGGGCCTCCTACAATGAGCGGTTCTTC. This codes for CASSRQGASYNERFF. The chain has TRBV18 and TRBJ2-1; 10 nucleotides line up with TRBD1. Per the germline V gene, CDR1 is KGHSH and CDR2 is LQKENI. CDR3 length: 15 amino acids.

This clonotype was recorded many times. The V and J genes are TRBV11-2 and TRBJ2-1; D is uncertain. This CDR3 is built from 13 residues. Germline V CDR1 and CDR2: SGHAT, FQNNGV. V was shortened by 5 bases and J by 9 bases, with 14 bases between the two germline ends. The CDR3 spells CASSPTGRIEQFF. The CDR3 DNA follows: TGTGCCAGCAGCCCTACTGGCCGTATTGAGCAGTTCTTC.

This clonotype has only a few counts. The rearrangement joins TRBV4-1 to TRBJ2-1; D is unclear. Germline V CDR1 and CDR2: MGHRA, YSYEKL. This CDR3 contains 15 residues. Deletions cut 3 bases from V and 0 bases from J, with 9 bases between. The DNA of the CDR3 is TGCGCCAGCAGCCACGGCGGACCCTCCTACAATGAGCAGTTCTTC. It yields the protein CASSHGGPSYNEQFF.